The subject of this entry is one T cell receptor (beta chain). This CDR3 is 15 amino acids long. Germline CDR1 and CDR2: SGDLS and YYNGEE. Trimming pared 1 base from V and 0 bases from J, leaving 9 bases between. This sample was taken from a study of identical twins. One entry per CDR3 protein results from TCRdb running MiXCR on the 5' RACE reads. This table holds some 190,000 distinct CDR3 sequences, around a sixth found once. The same sample was also used in a study of T cells expressing NK-cell markers.

The source is a woman under 30 in good health. The chain employs TRBV9 and TRBJ2-3; possibly TRBD1 for D (6 bases). The sequenced sample consisted of CD8+ T cells sorted from blood. CDR3 sequence (DNA): TGTGCCAGCAGCGTACAGGGGTCTAGCACAGATACGCAGTATTTT. This codes for CASSVQGSSTDTQYF.